One and the same sample provided the 23 T cell receptor beta chains below, sequenced in a study of cytotoxic CD8 clonotypes in ibrutinib-treated CLL. Clones were read by immunoSEQ multiplex PCR, and TCRdb kept only the in-frame ones, dropping some. Among 20,000 to 30,000 clones listed, approximately 71% were seen once. The input for sequencing was PBMCs, taken after 12 months of ibrutinib treatment. The receptor source for this set is a human donor with chronic lymphocytic leukemia.

This clone was seen a single time. V and J are TRBV27 and TRBJ1-4; D is undetermined. Germline CDR1 is MNHEY and CDR2 is SMNVEV (reference sequence). Deletions cut 9 bases from V and 0 bases from J, with 5 bases between. The CDR3 has 12 amino acids. The CDR3 nucleotides are TGTGCCAGTAGGACAACTAATGAAAAACTGTTTTTT. Its protein product is CASRTTNEKLFF. Drawing the rest from reference TRBV27 and TRBJ1-4, the complete variable domain is EAQVTQNPRYLITVTGKKLTVTCSQNMNHEYMSWYRQDPGLGLRQIYYSMNVEVTDKGDVPEGYKVSRKEKRNFPLILESPSPNQTSLYFCASRTTNEKLFFGSGTQLSVL.

The rearrangement links TRBV2 to TRBJ2-7; no clear D gene. CDR1 and CDR2 (germline): SNHLY, FYNNEI. CDR3 length equals 15 residues. Trimming took off 3 bases at V and 4 bases at J, with 16 bases between the two ends. This chain's CDR3 is CASSDWRHAAYEQYF. Here the CDR3 DNA reads TGTGCCAGCAGTGACTGGAGACATGCTGCTTACGAGCAGTACTTC.

This clone has just a few counts. A junction boundary mismatches the germline segment, possibly from a read error. The chain uses TRBV5-1 and TRBJ2-2; D is tentatively TRBD1 or TRBD2 (6 bases each). This CDR3 comprises 15 residues. Germline CDR1 reads SGHRS; CDR2 reads YFSETQ. CDR3 in DNA: TGCGCCAGCAGGTTGGCCGGGGGCGTGTCCGGGGAGCTGTTTTTT. Protein sequence: CASRLAGGVSGELFF.

CDR3 loop: CSAIQGDGGYTF. Here the CDR3 DNA reads TGCAGCGCTATACAGGGGGATGGGGGCTACACCTTC. The chain carries TRBV29-1 and TRBJ1-2, with TRBD1 matching over 8 bases. CDR1 is SQVTM and CDR2 is ANQGSEA in the germline V gene. The V gene end was trimmed by 7 bases and the J gene end by 8 bases; junction bases not matched to a gene: 9. There are 12 residues in the CDR3.

This chain joins TRBV7-9 and TRBJ2-5; 7 bases line up with TRBD2. The CDR3 is made up of 14 amino acids. The V gene's germline CDR1 is SEHNR and CDR2 FQNEAQ (reference sequence). V was clipped by 5 bases and J by 5 bases; unmatched bases: 8. The CDR3 sequence: CASSRGEGLETQYF. DNA of the CDR3: TGTGCCAGCAGCCGAGGGGAGGGGCTTGAGACCCAGTACTTC.

J is TRBJ2-7 and V is TRBV4-2, with TRBD1 identical over 10 bases. V was clipped by 6 bases and J by 5 bases; unmatched bases: 13. CDR1 LGHNA and CDR2 YNFKEQ come from the germline V gene. The CDR3 sequence is 16 residues long. The CDR3, as DNA: TGTGCCAGCAGTTTCGGCTCCTGGACAGGGGGGGACGAGCAGTACTTC. Its translation: CASSFGSWTGGDEQYF.

This clone was counted only a few times. The J gene is TRBJ1-5, the V gene TRBV15; D is ambiguous. Germline loops: CDR1 LNHNV, CDR2 YYDKDF (reference sequence). The CDR3 covers 15 residues. With 4 bases removed from V and 2 bases from J, the gap between germline ends came to 12 bases. As DNA, the CDR3 is TGTGCCACCAGCACACAGTCCTTGGGCAATCAGCCCCAGCATTTT. Its protein product is CATSTQSLGNQPQHF.

DNA for the CDR3: TGTGCCAGCAGCAGGCCCGGGACAAGGGCCTACGAGCAGTACTTC. Protein: CASSRPGTRAYEQYF. The rearrangement links TRBV27 to TRBJ2-7, with D possibly matching TRBD1 (6 bases). The CDR3 is made up of 15 amino acids. The V and J ends lost 6 bases and 2 bases respectively, with 17 bases between them. The V gene's germline CDR1 is MNHEY and CDR2 SMNVEV (reference sequence).

This CDR3 reads CASSIDKRRQFF. The CDR3 nucleotides are TGTGCCAGTAGTATAGATAAGAGGAGGCAGTTCTTC. This chain connects TRBV19 to TRBJ2-1; no firm D call. The germline V gene has CDR1 LNHDA and CDR2 SQIVND (reference sequence). V dropped 0 bases and J dropped 12 bases, with 9 bases sitting between them. This CDR3 is built from 12 residues.

The chain has TRBV2 and TRBJ1-4; D is possibly TRBD1 (6 bases). Looked up from germline, CDR1 is SNHLY and CDR2 is FYNNEI. The V and J ends lost 7 bases and 5 bases respectively, with 14 bases between them. This CDR3 is built from 14 residues. The CDR3 loop reads CASTEQGLNEKLFF. CDR3 coding DNA: TGTGCCAGCACCGAACAGGGCTTAAATGAAAAACTGTTTTTT.

The chain is built from TRBV7-3 and TRBJ2-3, with D possibly called TRBD1 or TRBD2 (6 bases each). Germline CDR1 SGHTA, CDR2 FQGTGA. Trimming shortened V by 4 bases and J by 3 bases, and 17 bases separated the two germline ends. The CDR3 totals 16 residues. The CDR3 loop is CASSSRGRGVTDTQYF. Here the CDR3 DNA reads TGTGCCAGCAGCTCCCGGGGGCGGGGAGTTACAGATACGCAGTATTTT.

The chain combines TRBV19 with TRBJ1-5, with unresolved D. Trimming shortened V by 4 bases and J by 0 bases, and 13 bases separated the two germline ends. The CDR3 has 16 amino acids. Germline V gene lookup returns CDR1 LNHDA and CDR2 SQIVND (reference sequence). The CDR3 loop is CASSRRSLYSNQPQHF. DNA of the CDR3: TGTGCCAGTAGTAGACGAAGCCTGTATAGCAATCAGCCCCAGCATTTT.

The chain carries TRBV9 and TRBJ2-2, with D perhaps matching TRBD2 (5 bases). The V gene's germline CDR1 is SGDLS and CDR2 YYNGEE. Trimming took off 2 bases at V and 5 bases at J, with 13 bases between the two ends. CDR3 length: 15 amino acids. The CDR3 region is CASSVVGRGTGELFF. CDR3 DNA sequence: TGTGCCAGCAGCGTCGTGGGCAGAGGGACCGGGGAGCTGTTTTTT.

The rearrangement joins TRBV5-4 to TRBJ2-7, with 8 bases aligning to TRBD1. Germline assignment: CDR1 SGHNT and CDR2 YYREEE (reference sequence). This CDR3 has 14 residues. Losses at the gene ends were 5 bases for V and 0 bases for J; bases not matched to a gene: 4. CDR3 sequence reads: CASRKDRASYEQYF. DNA of the CDR3: TGTGCCAGCAGAAAGGACAGGGCCTCCTACGAGCAGTACTTC.

This clone was counted only a few times. The rearrangement links TRBV14 to TRBJ2-2; D uncertain. Germline assignment: CDR1 SGHDN and CDR2 FVKESK. The CDR3 contains 14 residues. The V and J ends lost 0 bases and 6 bases respectively, with 8 bases between them. CDR3 amino acids: CASSQELPPGELFF. CDR3 DNA: TGTGCCAGCAGCCAAGAACTTCCGCCCGGGGAGCTGTTTTTT.

This CDR3 is CASSYTNTEAFF. The CDR3 region has the DNA TGTGCCAGCAGTTACACGAACACTGAAGCTTTCTTT. The chain uses TRBV6-5 and TRBJ1-1, with unresolved D. This CDR3 spans 12 amino acids. Germline values: CDR1 MNHEY, CDR2 SVGAGI. V shed 2 bases and J shed 1 base, with 2 bases lying between them.

The chain recombines TRBV14 with TRBJ2-5; D remains unclear. Trimming stripped 0 bases from V and 1 base from J, with 9 bases between. CDR3 length: 15 amino acids. The germline V gene has CDR1 SGHDN and CDR2 FVKESK. The CDR3 DNA sequence: TGTGCCAGCAGCCAAGAGCGAGGAACCCAAGAGACCCAGTACTTC. Translation gives CASSQERGTQETQYF. Complete variable domain (other parts from reference TRBV14 and TRBJ2-5): EAGVTQFPSHSVIEKGQTVTLRCDPISGHDNLYWYRRVMGKEIKFLLHFVKESKQDESGMPNNRFLAERTGGTYSTLKVQPAELEDSGVYFCASSQERGTQETQYFGPGTRLLVL.

The sample holds one count of this clone. The V call is TRBV5-3, the J call TRBJ2-7, with 10 nucleotides matching TRBD1. TRBV5-3 is given ORF status, its function remaining uncertain. The V segment lost 4 bases and the J segment 6 bases; nucleotides outside the gene matches: 7. CDR3 size: 14 residues. In nucleotides, the CDR3 is TGTGCCAGAAGCCCCCCGACAGGGGGCAGCGAGCAGTACTTC. It is translated as CARSPPTGGSEQYF.

J is TRBJ1-5 and V is TRBV19, with 8 bases fitting TRBD1. Germline CDR1 is LNHDA and CDR2 is SQIVND (reference sequence). The CDR3 extends over 14 amino acids. Trimming at V came to 3 bases and at J to 14 bases, leaving 12 bases not matched to a gene. The chain's CDR3 is CASSMSDRAVAKHF. The DNA for the CDR3 is TGTGCCAGTAGTATGTCGGACAGGGCCGTGGCGAAGCATTTT.

The chain uses TRBV5-1 and TRBJ1-1; no reliable D call. This CDR3 is 14 amino acids long. V was cut by 0 bases and J by 4 bases, with 10 bases left in between. Germline V gene data show CDR1 as SGHRS and CDR2 as YFSETQ. CDR3 residues: CASSLGQGPTEAFF. CDR3 coding DNA: TGCGCCAGCAGCTTGGGACAAGGCCCCACTGAAGCTTTCTTT.

The chain is built from TRBV4-1 and TRBJ2-7; 9 nucleotides line up with TRBD1. This CDR3 spans 16 amino acids. The germline gives CDR1 MGHRA, CDR2 YSYEKL. Trimming cost V 3 bases and J 2 bases; bases outside gene matches: 8. CDR3 nucleotides: TGCGCCAGCAGCCAGCACCCGGGACAGGGCGCCTACGAGCAGTACTTC. Translation gives CASSQHPGQGAYEQYF.

This clone has only a few counts. This chain uses TRBV28 with TRBJ2-5; 9 bases map to TRBD2. The CDR3 runs to 19 residues. Losses at the gene ends were 2 bases for V and 4 bases for J; bases not matched to a gene: 17. Germline lookup yields CDR1 MDHEN and CDR2 SYDVKM. The DNA for the CDR3 is TGTGCCAGCAGTTTACCAATACCCTCGAATGCGGGGGGGCGAGAGACCCAGTACTTC. Translating gives CASSLPIPSNAGGRETQYF.

This clone was recorded once. This sequence joins TRBV11-2 and TRBJ1-4; TRBD1 matches 8 bases. The germline V gene has CDR1 SGHAT and CDR2 FQNNGV. CDR3 length equals 17 residues. J gave up 7 bases and V 5 bases, and 15 bases lay outside the gene matches. CDR3 bases: TGTGCCAGCAGCCCAAATACTCAGGGGGCGCGGGGTGAAAAACTGTTTTTT. Its translation: CASSPNTQGARGEKLFF.